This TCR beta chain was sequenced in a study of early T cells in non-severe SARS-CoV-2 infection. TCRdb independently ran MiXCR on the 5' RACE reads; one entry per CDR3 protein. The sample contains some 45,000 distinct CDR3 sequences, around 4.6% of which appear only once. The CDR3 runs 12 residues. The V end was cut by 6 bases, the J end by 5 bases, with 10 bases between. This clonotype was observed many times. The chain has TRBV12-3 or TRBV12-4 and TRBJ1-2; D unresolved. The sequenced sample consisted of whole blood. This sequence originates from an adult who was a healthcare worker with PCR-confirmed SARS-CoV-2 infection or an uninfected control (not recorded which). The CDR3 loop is CASSWTEYGYTF. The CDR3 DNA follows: TGTGCCAGCAGCTGGACCGAGTATGGCTACACCTTC.